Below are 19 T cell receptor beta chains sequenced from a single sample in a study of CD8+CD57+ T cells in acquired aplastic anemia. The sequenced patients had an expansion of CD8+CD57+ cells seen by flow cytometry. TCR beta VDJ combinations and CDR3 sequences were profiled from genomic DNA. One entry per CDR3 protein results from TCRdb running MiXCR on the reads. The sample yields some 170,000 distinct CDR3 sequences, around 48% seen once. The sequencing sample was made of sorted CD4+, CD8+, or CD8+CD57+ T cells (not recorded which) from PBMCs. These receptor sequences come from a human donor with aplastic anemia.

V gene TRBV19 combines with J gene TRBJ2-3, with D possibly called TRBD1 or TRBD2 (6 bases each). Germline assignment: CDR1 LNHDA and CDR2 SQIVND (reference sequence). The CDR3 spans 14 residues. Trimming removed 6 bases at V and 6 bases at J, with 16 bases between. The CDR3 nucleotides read TGTGCCAGTAGGGAGGGGGGAGCGTCGGATACGCAGTATTTT. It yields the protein CASREGGASDTQYF.

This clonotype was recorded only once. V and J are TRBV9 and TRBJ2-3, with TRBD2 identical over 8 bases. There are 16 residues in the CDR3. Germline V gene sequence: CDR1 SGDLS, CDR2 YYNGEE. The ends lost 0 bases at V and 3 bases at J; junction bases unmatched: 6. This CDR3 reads CASSVGGLAHTDTQYF. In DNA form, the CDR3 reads TGTGCCAGCAGCGTAGGCGGACTAGCCCATACAGATACGCAGTATTTT.

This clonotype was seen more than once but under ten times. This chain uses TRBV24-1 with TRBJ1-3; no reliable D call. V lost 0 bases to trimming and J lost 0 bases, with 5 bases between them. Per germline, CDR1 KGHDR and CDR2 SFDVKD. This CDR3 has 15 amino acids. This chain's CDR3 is CATSDLSDSGNTIYF. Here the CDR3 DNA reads TGTGCCACCAGTGATTTGTCCGACTCTGGAAACACCATATATTTT.

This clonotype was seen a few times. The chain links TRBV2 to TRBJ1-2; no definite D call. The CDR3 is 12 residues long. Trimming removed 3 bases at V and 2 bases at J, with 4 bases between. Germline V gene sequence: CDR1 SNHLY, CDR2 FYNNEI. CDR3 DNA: TGTGCCAGCAGTGACCGAAACTATGGCTACACCTTC. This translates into CASSDRNYGYTF.

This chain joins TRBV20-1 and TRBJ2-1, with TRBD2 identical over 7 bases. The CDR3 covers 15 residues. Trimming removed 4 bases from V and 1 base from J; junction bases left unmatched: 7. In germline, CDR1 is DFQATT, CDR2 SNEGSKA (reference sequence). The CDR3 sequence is CSAIDSGWSYNEQFF. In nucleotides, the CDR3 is TGCAGTGCTATAGATAGCGGGTGGTCCTACAATGAGCAGTTCTTC.

The CDR3 nucleotides are TGTGCCAGCAGCTCCCGACAGGGAATGGCAGATACGCAGTATTTT. This gives the protein CASSSRQGMADTQYF. The gene calls are TRBV7-3 and TRBJ2-3, with TRBD1 matching 7 bases. CDR3 length: 15 amino acids. Germline V lookup: CDR1 SGHTA, CDR2 FQGTGA. Trimming took 4 bases from V and 4 from J; bases not matched to a gene: 8.

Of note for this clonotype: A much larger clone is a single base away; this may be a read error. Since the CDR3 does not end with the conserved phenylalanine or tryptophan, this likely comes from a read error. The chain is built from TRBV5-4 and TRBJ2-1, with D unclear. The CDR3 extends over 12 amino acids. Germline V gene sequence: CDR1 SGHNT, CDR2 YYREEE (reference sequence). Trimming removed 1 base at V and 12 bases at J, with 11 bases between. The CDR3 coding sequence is TGTGCCAGCAGCTTGCCGACTGGTACGCAGTTCCTC. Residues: CASSLPTGTQFL.

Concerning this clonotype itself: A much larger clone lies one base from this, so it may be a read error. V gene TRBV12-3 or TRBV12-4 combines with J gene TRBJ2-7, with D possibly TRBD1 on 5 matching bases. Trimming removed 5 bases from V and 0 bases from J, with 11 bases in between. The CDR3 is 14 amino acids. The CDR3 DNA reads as TGTGCCAGCAGTGCAGGGTCGAGCTCCTACGAGCAGTACTTC. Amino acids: CASSAGSSSYEQYF.

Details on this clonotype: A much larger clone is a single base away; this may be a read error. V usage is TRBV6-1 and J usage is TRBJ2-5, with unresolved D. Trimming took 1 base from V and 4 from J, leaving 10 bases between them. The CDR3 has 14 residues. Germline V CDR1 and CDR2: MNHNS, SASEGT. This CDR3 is CASSEVTGRETQYF. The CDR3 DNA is TGTGCCAGCAGTGAAGTAACCGGCCGAGAGACCCAGTACTTC.

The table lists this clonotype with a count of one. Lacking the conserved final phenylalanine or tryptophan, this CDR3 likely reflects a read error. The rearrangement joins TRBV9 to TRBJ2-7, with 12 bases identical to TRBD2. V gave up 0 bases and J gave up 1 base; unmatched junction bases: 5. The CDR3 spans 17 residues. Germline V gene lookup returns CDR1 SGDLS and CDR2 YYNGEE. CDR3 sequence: CASSVAAGTSGSYEQYL. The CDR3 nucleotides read TGTGCCAGCAGCGTAGCCGCCGGGACTAGCGGGTCCTACGAGCAGTACCTC.

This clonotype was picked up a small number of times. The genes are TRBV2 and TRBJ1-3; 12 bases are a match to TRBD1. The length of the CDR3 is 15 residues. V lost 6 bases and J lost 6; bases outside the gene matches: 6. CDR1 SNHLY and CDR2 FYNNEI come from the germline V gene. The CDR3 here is CASRGTGGAANTIYF. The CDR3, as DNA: TGTGCCAGCAGGGGGACAGGGGGCGCGGCAAACACCATATATTTT.

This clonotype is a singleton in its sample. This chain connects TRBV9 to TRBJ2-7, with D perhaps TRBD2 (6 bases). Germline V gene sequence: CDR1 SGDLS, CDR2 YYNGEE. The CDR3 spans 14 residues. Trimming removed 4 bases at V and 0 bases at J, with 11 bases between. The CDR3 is CASSRRDFSYEQYF. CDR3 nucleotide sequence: TGTGCCAGCAGCCGCCGGGACTTCTCCTACGAGCAGTACTTC.

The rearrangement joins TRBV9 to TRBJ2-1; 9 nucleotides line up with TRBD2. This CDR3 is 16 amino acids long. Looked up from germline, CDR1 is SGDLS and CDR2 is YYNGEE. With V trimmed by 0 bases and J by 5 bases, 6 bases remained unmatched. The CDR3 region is CASSVADSGRNNEQFF. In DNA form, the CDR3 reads TGTGCCAGCAGCGTAGCGGATAGCGGGAGAAACAATGAGCAGTTCTTC.

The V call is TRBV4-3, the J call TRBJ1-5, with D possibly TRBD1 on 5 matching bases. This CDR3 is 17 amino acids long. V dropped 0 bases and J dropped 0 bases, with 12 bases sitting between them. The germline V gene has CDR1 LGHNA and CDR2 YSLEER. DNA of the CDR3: TGCGCCAGCAGCCAAGAGAGGGACCGCTATAGCAATCAGCCCCAGCATTTT. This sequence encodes CASSQERDRYSNQPQHF.

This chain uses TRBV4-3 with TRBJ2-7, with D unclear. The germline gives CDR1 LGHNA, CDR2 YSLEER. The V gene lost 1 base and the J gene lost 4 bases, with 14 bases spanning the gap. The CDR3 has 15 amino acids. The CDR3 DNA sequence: TGCGCCAGCAGCCAAGGGACCGGAACTTCTTACGAGCAGTACTTC. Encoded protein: CASSQGTGTSYEQYF.

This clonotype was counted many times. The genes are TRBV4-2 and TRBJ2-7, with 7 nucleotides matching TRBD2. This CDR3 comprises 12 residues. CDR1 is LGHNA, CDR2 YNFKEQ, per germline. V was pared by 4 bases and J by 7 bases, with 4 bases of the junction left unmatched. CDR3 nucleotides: TGTGCCAGCAGCCCCCAGGGAGGGGAGCAGTACTTC. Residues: CASSPQGGEQYF.

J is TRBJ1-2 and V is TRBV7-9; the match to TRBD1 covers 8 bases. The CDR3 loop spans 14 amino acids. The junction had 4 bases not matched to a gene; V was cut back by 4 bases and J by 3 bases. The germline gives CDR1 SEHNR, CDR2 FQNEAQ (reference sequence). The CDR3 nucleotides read TGTGCCAGCAGCTCAAAGGGACAGGACTATGGCTACACCTTC. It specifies CASSSKGQDYGYTF.

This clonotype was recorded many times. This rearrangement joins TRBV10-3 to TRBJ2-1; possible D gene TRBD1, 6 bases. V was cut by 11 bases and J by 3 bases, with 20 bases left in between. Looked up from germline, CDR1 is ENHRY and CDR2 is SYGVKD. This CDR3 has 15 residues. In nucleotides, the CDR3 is TGTGCCTCCAACAACCCCGGGACAAACTACAATGAGCAGTTCTTC. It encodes CASNNPGTNYNEQFF.

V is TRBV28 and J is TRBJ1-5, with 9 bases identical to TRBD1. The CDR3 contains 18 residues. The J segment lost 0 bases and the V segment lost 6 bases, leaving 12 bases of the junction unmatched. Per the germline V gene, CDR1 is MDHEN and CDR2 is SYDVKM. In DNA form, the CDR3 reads TGTGCCAGCAGGCCCACCGGGACAGGGTCTTTTAGCAATCAGCCCCAGCATTTT. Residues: CASRPTGTGSFSNQPQHF.